Listed here is a single T cell receptor (beta chain). These data belong to a study of blood T cell repertoires in COVID-19. Across the whole study: Some COVID-19 samples were acute and others convalescent; all came from the United States, Italy and Spain. Sources were T cells, B-cell-depleted T cells, or PBMCs; the material itself was cDNA or gDNA.

There are 14 residues in the CDR3. V was shortened by 7 bases and J by 1 base, with 13 bases between the two germline ends. Germline CDR1 is MNHNY and CDR2 is SVGAGI (reference sequence). In the source study's methods: How many nucleated cells were present was estimated from reference gene primer amplification. TCRdb keeps only in-frame clones here, not all; method: immunoSEQ multiplex PCR. V and J calls and clone size are as listed in that table; D and trimming were resolved from the DNA. The sample comprises about 240,000 clones, around 85% of which are singletons, and roughly 4.6% rests with the top ten. Seattle's cohort entered during active infection and was followed longitudinally.

This sequence was found in a man aged 50-59 years with COVID-19, enrolled during active disease. The chain combines TRBV6-6 with TRBJ1-1; D is uncertain. Sequencing input: peripheral blood. The CDR3 region has the DNA TGTGCCAGCATTCCTTACAGAGAGAACACTGAAGCTTTCTTT. Protein product: CASIPYRENTEAFF.